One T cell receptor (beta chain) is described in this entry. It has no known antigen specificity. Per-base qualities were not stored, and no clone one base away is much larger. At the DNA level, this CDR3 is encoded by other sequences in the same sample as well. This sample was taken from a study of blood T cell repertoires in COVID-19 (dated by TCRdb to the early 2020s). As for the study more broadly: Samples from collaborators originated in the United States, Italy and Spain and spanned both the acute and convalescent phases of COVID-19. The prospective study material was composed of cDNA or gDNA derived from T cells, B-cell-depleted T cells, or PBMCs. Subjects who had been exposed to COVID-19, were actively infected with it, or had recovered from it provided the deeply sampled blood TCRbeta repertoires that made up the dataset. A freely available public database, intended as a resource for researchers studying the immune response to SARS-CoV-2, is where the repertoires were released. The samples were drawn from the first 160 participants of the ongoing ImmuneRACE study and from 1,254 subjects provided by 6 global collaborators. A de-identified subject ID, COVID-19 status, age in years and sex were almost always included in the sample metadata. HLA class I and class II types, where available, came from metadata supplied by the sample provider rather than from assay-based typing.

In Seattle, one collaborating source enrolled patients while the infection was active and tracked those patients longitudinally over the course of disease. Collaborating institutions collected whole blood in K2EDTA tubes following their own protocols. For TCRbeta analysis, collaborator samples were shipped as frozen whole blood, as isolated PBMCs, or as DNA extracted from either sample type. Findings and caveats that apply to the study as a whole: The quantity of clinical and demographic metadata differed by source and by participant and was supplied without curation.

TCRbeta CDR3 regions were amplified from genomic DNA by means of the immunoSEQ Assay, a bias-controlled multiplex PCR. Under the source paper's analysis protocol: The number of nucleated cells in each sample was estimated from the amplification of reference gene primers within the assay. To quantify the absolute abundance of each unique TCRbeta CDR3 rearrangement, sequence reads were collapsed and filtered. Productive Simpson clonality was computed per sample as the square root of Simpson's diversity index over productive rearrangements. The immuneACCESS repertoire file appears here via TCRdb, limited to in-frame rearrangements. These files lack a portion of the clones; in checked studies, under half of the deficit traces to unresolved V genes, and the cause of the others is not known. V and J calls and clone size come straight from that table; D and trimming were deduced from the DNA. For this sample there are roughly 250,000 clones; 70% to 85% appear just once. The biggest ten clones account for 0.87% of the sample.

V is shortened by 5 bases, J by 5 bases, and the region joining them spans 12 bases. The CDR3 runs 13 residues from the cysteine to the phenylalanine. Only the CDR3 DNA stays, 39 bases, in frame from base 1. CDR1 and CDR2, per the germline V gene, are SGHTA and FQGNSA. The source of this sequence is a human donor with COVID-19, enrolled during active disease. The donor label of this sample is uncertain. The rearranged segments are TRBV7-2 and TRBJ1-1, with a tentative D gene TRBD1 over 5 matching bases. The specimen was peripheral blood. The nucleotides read TGTGCCAGCAGCCTGGGGGGGGGAACTGAAGCTTTCTTT. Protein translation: CASSLGGGTEAFF.